This T cell receptor beta chain was documented in a study of blood T cell repertoires in COVID-19 (dated by TCRdb to about 2020). About the study as a whole: Samples from collaborators originated in the United States, Italy and Spain and spanned both the acute and convalescent phases of COVID-19. The material from the prospective study consisted of cDNA or gDNA derived from T cells, B-cell-depleted T cells, or PBMCs. Deeply sampled blood TCRbeta repertoires from subjects exposed to, actively infected with, or recovered from COVID-19 were included in the dataset. The repertoires were made available in a free public database intended to serve as a resource for research on the immune response to SARS-CoV-2. The samples were drawn from the first 160 participants of the ongoing ImmuneRACE study and from some 1,300 subjects provided by 6 global collaborators. Nearly every sample came with metadata listing a de-identified subject ID, COVID-19 status, age in years and sex. HLA class I and class II types, where available, came from metadata supplied by the sample provider rather than from assay-based typing. Summary of the overall study and its limitations: The amount of clinical and demographic metadata varied by source and participant and was provided uncurated.

Participants in the prospective study were aged roughly 18 to 100 years, lived in under 30 United States geographic areas, and enrolled through a virtual design. In the prospective study, cohorts were assigned on the basis of participant-reported clinical history obtained from a screening survey and a study questionnaire. Mobile phlebotomists in the prospective study collected whole blood, serum and a nasopharyngeal or oropharyngeal swab from every participant. Prospective study participants could optionally give additional blood draws and questionnaires over an approximately two-month period. Prospective study blood samples were shipped either frozen or at room temperature before DNA extraction. V is clipped by 6 bases and J by 1 base, and the sequence between their germline boundaries is 9 bases long. Spanning cysteine to phenylalanine, the CDR3 consists of 13 amino acids. Of all the DNA, just the CDR3 is kept, 39 bases in frame from base 1. CDR1 and CDR2 are read off the germline V gene as SGHAT and FQNNGV.

Points on this clone: It has no known antigen specificity. No base qualities exist here, and no much larger clone lies one base off it.

TCRbeta CDR3 regions were amplified from genomic DNA by means of the immunoSEQ Assay, a bias-controlled multiplex PCR. In the source study's methods: The number of nucleated cells in each sample was estimated from the amplification of reference gene primers within the assay. To quantify the absolute abundance of each unique TCRbeta CDR3 rearrangement, sequence reads were collapsed and filtered. Productive Simpson clonality was computed per sample as the square root of Simpson's diversity index over productive rearrangements. This immuneACCESS table, as held by TCRdb, lists in-frame sequences with V and J called but not all clones. Of the missing ones, under half trace to an unresolved V gene in checked studies; the others have no known cause. V and J calls and clone size are as listed in that table; D and trimming were resolved from the DNA. The table for this sample lists 250,000 to 300,000 clones; about 90% of them were counted only once. Approximately 1.2% of the sample is held by the ten biggest clonotypes.

The sample consisted of PBMCs or T cells enriched from blood (not recorded which). The receptor was isolated from a human donor in a cohort exposed to, infected with or recovered from COVID-19 (not recorded which). The donor label of this sample is uncertain. Rearrangement joined TRBV11-2 to TRBJ2-5, with an unclear D gene assignment. The CDR3 region reads CASSSNFQETQYF. The nucleotide sequence is given as TGTGCCAGCAGTTCCAACTTCCAAGAGACCCAGTACTTC. With the portions outside the CDR3 filled from the reference TRBV11-2 and TRBJ2-5 genes, the complete variable region becomes EAGVAQSPRYKIIEKRQSVAFWCNPISGHATLYWYQQILGQGPKLLIQFQNNGVVDDSQLPKDRFSAERLKGVDSTLKIQPAKLEDSAVYLCASSSNFQETQYFGPGTRLLVL.